These 25 T cell receptor beta chains came from one sample sequenced in a study of shared clonotypes between healthy human individuals. Selected positively for CCR7 and CD45RO-negative, naive CD8 cells excluded terminally differentiated effector memory CD45RA+ cells. Some clones are missing from TCRdb's copy, which holds only in-frame ones; the method was immunoSEQ multiplex PCR. In the table there are about 1,800,000 clones, about 95% of which are singletons. Sequencing input: naive CD8+ T cells sorted from blood. Receptor source: a man between 18 and 35 years old in good health.

The V call is TRBV6-5, the J call TRBJ2-7; weak D call: TRBD2 (5 bases). Germline V gene lookup returns CDR1 MNHEY and CDR2 SVGAGI. V was cut by 2 bases and J by 6 bases, with 14 bases left in between. The CDR3 covers 14 residues. The CDR3 sequence: CASSYRPGFGEQYF. CDR3 in DNA: TGTGCCAGCAGTTACCGTCCGGGATTCGGCGAGCAGTACTTC.

V usage is TRBV4-3 and J usage is TRBJ1-4, with unresolved D. This CDR3 has 14 amino acids. V was cut by 3 bases and J by 8 bases, with 13 bases left in between. CDR1 and CDR2 (germline): LGHNA, YSLEER. The CDR3 is CASSQSGVLEKLFF. CDR3 in DNA: TGCGCCAGCAGCCAGAGCGGGGTTTTGGAAAAACTGTTTTTT.

As regards this clone: With only one base between it and a far larger clone, this is likely a read error. The J gene is TRBJ2-2, the V gene TRBV5-4, with unresolved D. The CDR3 length is 11 residues. Per germline, CDR1 SGHNT and CDR2 YYREEE (reference sequence). Between the trimmed V and J ends, which lost 4 bases and 6 bases, there was a span of 4 bases. CDR3 residues: CASSKAGELFF. CDR3 sequence (DNA): TGTGCCAGCAGCAAGGCCGGGGAGCTGTTTTTT.

J is TRBJ2-5 and V is TRBV11-2; D unresolved. Germline CDR1 is SGHAT and CDR2 is FQNNGV. This CDR3 region has 13 residues. Trimming pared 0 bases from V and 4 bases from J, leaving 6 bases between. This CDR3 reads CASSLDARETQYF. The CDR3 coding sequence is TGTGCCAGCAGCTTAGATGCGCGAGAGACCCAGTACTTC. Complete variable domain (other parts from reference TRBV11-2 and TRBJ2-5): EAGVAQSPRYKIIEKRQSVAFWCNPISGHATLYWYQQILGQGPKLLIQFQNNGVVDDSQLPKDRFSAERLKGVDSTLKIQPAKLEDSAVYLCASSLDARETQYFGPGTRLLVL.

The chain couples TRBV6-1 to TRBJ2-3; D is unclear. This CDR3 has 15 amino acids. Trimming removed 8 bases at V and 0 bases at J, with 15 bases between. CDR1 and CDR2 (germline): MNHNS, SASEGT. The CDR3 nucleotides read TGTGCCAGCGATCAATACAGAGGTAGCACAGATACGCAGTATTTT. Translated, it gives CASDQYRGSTDTQYF.

This clone was found a few times. This sample also contains other DNA sequences that code for the same CDR3. The V call is TRBV19, the J call TRBJ2-7; the match to TRBD2 covers 9 bases. CDR3 length equals 13 residues. Germline trimming cut 6 bases from V and 2 bases from J; bases unmatched to any gene: 2. Germline values: CDR1 LNHDA, CDR2 SQIVND (reference sequence). CDR3 DNA sequence: TGTGCCAGTAGGCTAGCGGGGACCTACGAGCAGTACTTC. Translating it yields CASRLAGTYEQYF.

In this sample, this clone turned up once. The CDR3 loop reads CASSYGPHTEAFF. The CDR3 DNA sequence: TGTGCCAGCAGTTATGGCCCCCACACTGAAGCTTTCTTT. The rearrangement joins TRBV6-5 to TRBJ1-1; D not resolved. The germline V and J ends were trimmed by 3 bases and 3 bases, with 8 bases remaining between them. The germline CDR1 and CDR2 sequences are MNHEY and SVGAGI. This CDR3 contains 13 residues.

The V and J genes are TRBV7-9 and TRBJ2-5; 10 nucleotides align to TRBD2. The CDR3 extends over 19 amino acids. Germline CDR1 is SEHNR and CDR2 is FQNEAQ (reference sequence). Losses at the gene ends were 3 bases for V and 3 bases for J; bases not matched to a gene: 16. CDR3 nucleotide sequence: TGTGCCAGCAGCTTCATATCTGATCGAGGACTAGCGGTCAAAGAGACCCAGTACTTC. Protein product: CASSFISDRGLAVKETQYF. The full variable domain, with the rest looked up from reference TRBV7-9 and TRBJ2-5, is DTGVSQNPRHKITKRGQNVTFRCDPISEHNRLYWYRQTLGQGPEFLTYFQNEAQLEKSRLLSDRFSAERPKGSFSTLEIQRTEQGDSAMYLCASSFISDRGLAVKETQYFGPGTRLLVL.

V usage is TRBV7-6 and J usage is TRBJ2-1, with 10 bases fitting TRBD1. Germline trimming cut 4 bases from V and 8 bases from J; bases unmatched to any gene: 8. This CDR3 has 15 amino acids. Germline V gives CDR1 SGHVS, CDR2 FNYEAQ. CDR3 loop: CASSSGTGAGDEQFF. Here the CDR3 DNA reads TGTGCCAGCAGCTCCGGGACAGGGGCTGGGGATGAGCAGTTCTTC. Supplemented by reference TRBV7-6 and TRBJ2-1, the full variable domain reads GAGVSQSPRYKVTKRGQDVALRCDPISGHVSLYWYRQALGQGPEFLTYFNYEAQQDKSGLPNDRFSAERPEGSISTLTIQRTEQRDSAMYRCASSSGTGAGDEQFFGPGTRLTVL.

The CDR3 coding sequence is TGTGCCAGCAGCCCCAGGACTAGCGGAACCCAAGAGACCCAGTACTTC. Amino acids: CASSPRTSGTQETQYF. The chain employs TRBV9 and TRBJ2-5, with 10 bases that match TRBD2. The CDR3 loop spans 16 amino acids. V gave up 4 bases and J gave up 1 base; unmatched junction bases: 7. Looked up from germline, CDR1 is SGDLS and CDR2 is YYNGEE.

The chain is built from TRBV28 and TRBJ2-7, with 7 bases matching TRBD2. The CDR3 consists of 13 residues. The V segment lost 5 bases and the J segment 1 base; nucleotides outside the gene matches: 2. Per germline, CDR1 MDHEN and CDR2 SYDVKM. The CDR3 protein is CASSAGVSYEQYF. The CDR3 DNA is TGTGCCAGCAGTGCGGGAGTTTCCTACGAGCAGTACTTC.

The chain couples TRBV10-3 to TRBJ2-7; D tentatively reads TRBD1 or TRBD2 (5 bases each). Per the germline V gene, CDR1 is ENHRY and CDR2 is SYGVKD. The V end was cut by 9 bases, the J end by 2 bases, with 11 bases between. This CDR3 contains 12 residues. CDR3 nucleotide sequence: TGTGCCATGGGACCCGATCCCTACGAGCAGTACTTC. Amino acid sequence: CAMGPDPYEQYF.

The chain uses TRBV14 and TRBJ2-3; 9 bases agree with TRBD2. Per the germline V gene, CDR1 is SGHDN and CDR2 is FVKESK. CDR3 length equals 15 residues. V shed 3 bases, J shed 4 bases, and the junction held 5 bases outside the gene matches. For the CDR3, the DNA is TGTGCCAGCAGCCACCTAGCGGGACTGGCAGATACGCAGTATTTT. Translation: CASSHLAGLADTQYF.

V gene TRBV27 combines with J gene TRBJ1-2; D is possibly TRBD1 (6 bases). Germline CDR1 is MNHEY and CDR2 is SMNVEV (reference sequence). Trimming left V 6 bases short and J 4 bases short, with 21 bases between. CDR3 length: 16 residues. The CDR3 loop reads CASRPLSPGASYGYTF. The DNA of the CDR3 is TGTGCCAGCAGACCCCTTTCTCCAGGGGCTAGCTATGGCTACACCTTC.

The chain links TRBV5-4 to TRBJ1-6, with 8 positions matching TRBD1. The CDR3 sequence is 14 residues long. Germline trimming cut 7 bases from V and 5 bases from J; bases unmatched to any gene: 5. Per the germline V gene, CDR1 is SGHNT and CDR2 is YYREEE (reference sequence). CDR3 nucleotides: TGTGCCAGCGGAAGGACAGGGAATAATTCACCCCTCCACTTT. The encoded protein is CASGRTGNNSPLHF.

V is TRBV30 and J is TRBJ2-7; TRBD1 agrees at 7 bases. The CDR3 consists of 12 residues. Germline V gives CDR1 GTSNPN, CDR2 SVGIG (reference sequence). V shed 3 bases and J 7 bases; nucleotides not matched to a gene: 6. For the CDR3, the DNA is TGTGCCTGGAGGAGGGGGCGAGATGAGCAGTACTTC. Its protein product is CAWRRGRDEQYF. Combining the CDR3 with reference TRBV30 and TRBJ2-7 gives the whole variable domain SQTIHQWPATLVQPVGSPLSLECTVEGTSNPNLYWYRQAAGRGLQLLFYSVGIGQISSEVPQNLSASRPQDRQFILSSKKLLLSDSGFYLCAWRRGRDEQYFGPGTRLTVT.

This CDR3 is CASSSGQGAGQPQHF. The CDR3 coding sequence is TGTGCCAGCAGCTCGGGACAGGGGGCCGGTCAGCCCCAGCATTTT. V gene TRBV13 combines with J gene TRBJ1-5; 12 nucleotides align to TRBD1. CDR1 PRHDT and CDR2 FYEKMQ come from the germline V gene (reference sequence). The CDR3 is 15 amino acids. V gave up 4 bases and J gave up 6 bases; unmatched junction bases: 4.

The chain carries TRBV9 and TRBJ2-7; 8 nucleotides match TRBD2. CDR1 is SGDLS and CDR2 is YYNGEE in the germline V gene. The ends lost 3 bases at V and 1 base at J; junction bases unmatched: 9. This CDR3 spans 16 amino acids. The CDR3 coding sequence is TGTGCCAGCAGCGGTCATCCCGTAGCGGGATCCTACGAGCAGTACTTC. Its translation is CASSGHPVAGSYEQYF.

V gene TRBV5-1 combines with J gene TRBJ1-1; 8 bases agree with TRBD1. V shed 1 base and J 11 bases; nucleotides not matched to a gene: 10. The CDR3 is 14 residues long. Looked up from germline, CDR1 is SGHRS and CDR2 is YFSETQ. The CDR3 DNA reads as TGCGCCAGCAGCTTGACACAGGGGGAGGCTTGGGCTTTCTTT. Amino acid sequence: CASSLTQGEAWAFF.

V gene TRBV11-2 combines with J gene TRBJ2-3; D is undetermined. The V end lost 1 base, the J end lost 3 bases, and 5 bases lay between the germline ends. The CDR3 is made up of 13 amino acids. Germline V gene data show CDR1 as SGHAT and CDR2 as FQNNGV. The CDR3 DNA follows: TGTGCCAGCAGCTTAGGAGTGACAGATACGCAGTATTTT. As protein: CASSLGVTDTQYF.

The table lists this clone with a count of one. The chain's CDR3 is CSVVLLATGAPGELFF. CDR3 DNA sequence: TGCAGCGTTGTCCTGCTCGCAACAGGCGCACCCGGGGAGCTGTTTTTT. The chain uses TRBV29-1 and TRBJ2-2, with TRBD1 as a possible D gene (5 bases). The CDR3 runs 16 residues. The ends were cut back, 4 bases at V and 6 bases at J, with 21 bases in the middle. Per the germline V gene, CDR1 is SQVTM and CDR2 is ANQGSEA.

The chain is built from TRBV5-1 and TRBJ1-3, with TRBD1 as a possible D gene (6 bases). Germline loops: CDR1 SGHRS, CDR2 YFSETQ. Trimming took off 1 base at V and 0 bases at J, with 11 bases between the two ends. The CDR3 spans 16 residues. CDR3 sequence: CASSLYWTDSGNTIYF. The CDR3 region has the DNA TGCGCCAGCAGCTTGTACTGGACAGACTCTGGAAACACCATATATTTT.

About this clone itself: Other DNA sequences from this sample encode an identical CDR3 as well. This chain connects TRBV13 to TRBJ1-2, with 9 bases lining up with TRBD1. V lost 0 bases, J lost 5 bases, and 4 bases stayed unmatched. The CDR3 has 15 amino acids. In germline, CDR1 is PRHDT, CDR2 FYEKMQ (reference sequence). The CDR3 spells CASSLGTGGDYGYTF. The CDR3 DNA follows: TGTGCCAGCAGCTTAGGGACAGGGGGAGATTATGGCTACACCTTC.

The V call is TRBV10-3, the J call TRBJ1-2; D ambiguous. In germline, CDR1 is ENHRY, CDR2 SYGVKD. CDR3 length: 16 amino acids. V dropped 0 bases and J dropped 5 bases, with 16 bases sitting between them. Written as DNA, the CDR3 is TGTGCCATCAGTGAGTCTGAGGCAGGAAAGCCTTATGGCTACACCTTC. Encoded protein: CAISESEAGKPYGYTF.

The chain joins TRBV7-9 to TRBJ2-5; weak D call: TRBD2 (6 bases). This CDR3 is built from 14 residues. Germline loops: CDR1 SEHNR, CDR2 FQNEAQ (reference sequence). Between the trimmed V and J ends, which lost 4 bases and 4 bases, there was a span of 13 bases. The CDR3 coding sequence is TGTGCCAGCAGCTCGCCTGGAGGGACAGAGACCCAGTACTTC. Protein: CASSSPGGTETQYF.